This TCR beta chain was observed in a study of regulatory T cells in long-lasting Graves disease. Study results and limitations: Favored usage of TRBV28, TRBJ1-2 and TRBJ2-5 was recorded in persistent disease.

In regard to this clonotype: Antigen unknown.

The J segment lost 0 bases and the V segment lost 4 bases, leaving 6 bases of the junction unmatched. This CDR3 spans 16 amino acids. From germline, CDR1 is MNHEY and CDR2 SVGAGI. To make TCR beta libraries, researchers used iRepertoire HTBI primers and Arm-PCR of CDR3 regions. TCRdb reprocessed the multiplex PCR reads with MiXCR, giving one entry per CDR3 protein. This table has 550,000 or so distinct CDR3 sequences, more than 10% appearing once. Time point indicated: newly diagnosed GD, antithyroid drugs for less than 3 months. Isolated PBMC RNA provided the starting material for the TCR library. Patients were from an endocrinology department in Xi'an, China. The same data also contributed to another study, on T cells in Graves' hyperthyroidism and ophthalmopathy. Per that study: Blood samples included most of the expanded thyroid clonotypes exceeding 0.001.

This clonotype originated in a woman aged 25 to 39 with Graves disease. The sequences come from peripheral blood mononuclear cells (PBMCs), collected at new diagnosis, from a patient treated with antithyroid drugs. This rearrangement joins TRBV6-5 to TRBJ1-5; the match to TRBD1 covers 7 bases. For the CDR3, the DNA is TGTGCCAGCAGTTTGGGACAGCTATATAGCAATCAGCCCCAGCATTTT. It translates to CASSLGQLYSNQPQHF.